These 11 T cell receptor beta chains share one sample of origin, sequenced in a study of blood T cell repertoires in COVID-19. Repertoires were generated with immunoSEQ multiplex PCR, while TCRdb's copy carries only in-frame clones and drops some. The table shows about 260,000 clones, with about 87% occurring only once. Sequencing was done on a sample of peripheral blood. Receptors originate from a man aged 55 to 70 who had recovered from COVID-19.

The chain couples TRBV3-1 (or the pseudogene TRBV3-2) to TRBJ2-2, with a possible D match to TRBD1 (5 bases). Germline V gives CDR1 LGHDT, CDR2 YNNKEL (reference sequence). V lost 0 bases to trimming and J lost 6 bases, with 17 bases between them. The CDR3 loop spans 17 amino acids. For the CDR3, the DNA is TGTGCCAGCAGCCAAGATAGGGCAGGGATCTCCCCCGGGGAGCTGTTTTTT. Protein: CASSQDRAGISPGELFF.

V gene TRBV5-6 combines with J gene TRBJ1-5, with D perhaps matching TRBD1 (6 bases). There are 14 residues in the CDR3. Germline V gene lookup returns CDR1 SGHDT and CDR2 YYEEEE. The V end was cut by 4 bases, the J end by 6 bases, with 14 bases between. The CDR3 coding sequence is TGTGCCAGCAGCACGAGGGGGACGTCTCAGCCCCAGCATTTT. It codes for CASSTRGTSQPQHF.

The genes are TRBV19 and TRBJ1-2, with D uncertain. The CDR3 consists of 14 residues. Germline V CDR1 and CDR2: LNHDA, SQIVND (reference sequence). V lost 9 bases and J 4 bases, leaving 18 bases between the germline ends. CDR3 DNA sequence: TGTGCCAGCCGGGCCGGGAATTCCCTCTATGGCTACACCTTC. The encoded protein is CASRAGNSLYGYTF. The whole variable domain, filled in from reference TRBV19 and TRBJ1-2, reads DGGITQSPKYLFRKEGQNVTLSCEQNLNHDAMYWYRQDPGQGLRLIYYSQIVNDFQKGDIAEGYSVSREKKESFPLTVTSAQKNPTAFYLCASRAGNSLYGYTFGSGTRLTVV.

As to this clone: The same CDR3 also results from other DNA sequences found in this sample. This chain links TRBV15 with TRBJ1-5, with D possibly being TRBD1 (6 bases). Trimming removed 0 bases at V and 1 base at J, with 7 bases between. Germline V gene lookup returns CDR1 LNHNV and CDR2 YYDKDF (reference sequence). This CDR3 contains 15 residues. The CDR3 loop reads CATSRDRGSNQPQHF. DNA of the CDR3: TGTGCCACCAGCAGAGACAGGGGAAGCAATCAGCCCCAGCATTTT.

For the CDR3, the DNA is TGTGCCAGCAGAGAGGGGACAGGGGCTGGAAACACCATATATTTT. Its protein is CASREGTGAGNTIYF. The V and J genes are TRBV6-5 and TRBJ1-3, with 10 positions matching TRBD1. Germline V gene sequence: CDR1 MNHEY, CDR2 SVGAGI. The CDR3 sequence is 15 residues long. Trimming took 6 bases from V and 2 from J; bases not matched to a gene: 4.

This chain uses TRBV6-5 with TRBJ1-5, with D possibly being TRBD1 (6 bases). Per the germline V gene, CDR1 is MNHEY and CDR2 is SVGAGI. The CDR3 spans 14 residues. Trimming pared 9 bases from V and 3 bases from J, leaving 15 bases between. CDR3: CASSNQGTNQPQHF. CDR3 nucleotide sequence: TGTGCCAGTTCAAACCAGGGGACCAATCAGCCCCAGCATTTT.

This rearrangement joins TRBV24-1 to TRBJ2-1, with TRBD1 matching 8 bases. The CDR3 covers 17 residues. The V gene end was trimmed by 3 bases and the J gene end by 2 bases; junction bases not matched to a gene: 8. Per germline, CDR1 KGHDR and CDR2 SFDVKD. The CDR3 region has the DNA TGTGCCACCAGTGATCCCCGGACAGGGATACCCTACAATGAGCAGTTCTTC. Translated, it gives CATSDPRTGIPYNEQFF.

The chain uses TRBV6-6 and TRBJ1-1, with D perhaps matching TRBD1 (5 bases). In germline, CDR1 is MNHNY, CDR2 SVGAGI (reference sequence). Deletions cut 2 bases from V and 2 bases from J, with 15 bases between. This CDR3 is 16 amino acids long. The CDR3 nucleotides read TGTGCCAGCAGTTACCTCGGGGCGGGGACCAACACTGAAGCTTTCTTT. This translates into CASSYLGAGTNTEAFF.

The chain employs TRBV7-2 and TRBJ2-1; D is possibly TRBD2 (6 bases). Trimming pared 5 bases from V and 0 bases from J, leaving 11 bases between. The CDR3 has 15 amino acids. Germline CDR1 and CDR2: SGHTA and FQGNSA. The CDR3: CASSKTRVSYNEQFF. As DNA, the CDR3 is TGTGCCAGCAGCAAGACTAGGGTCTCCTACAATGAGCAGTTCTTC.

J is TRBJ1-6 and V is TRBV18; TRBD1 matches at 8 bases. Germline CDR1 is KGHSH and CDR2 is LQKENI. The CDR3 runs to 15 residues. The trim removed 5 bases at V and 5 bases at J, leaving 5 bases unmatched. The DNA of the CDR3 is TGTGCCAGCTCAAAAGCGACAGGGGATAATTCACCCCTCCACTTT. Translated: CASSKATGDNSPLHF.

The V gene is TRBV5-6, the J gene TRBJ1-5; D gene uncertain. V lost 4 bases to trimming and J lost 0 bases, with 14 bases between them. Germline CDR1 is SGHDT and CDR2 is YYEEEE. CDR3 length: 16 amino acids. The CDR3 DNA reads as TGTGCCAGCAGCATAAACGACTTAAGTAGCAATCAGCCCCAGCATTTT. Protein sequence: CASSINDLSSNQPQHF.